Listed below are T cell receptor beta chains from one sample, sequenced in a study of OX40 agonist ivuxolimab in advanced cancers. Here immunoSEQ multiplex PCR was the method, and the copy in TCRdb shows in-frame clones only, minus some. The sample holds more than 60,000 clones, roughly 87% seen once. The sequencing here drew on CD4+ or CD8+ T cells sorted from blood, taken in a trial of the OX40 agonist ivuxolimab. These receptors all come from an adult with an advanced solid tumor such as melanoma, head and neck, liver or kidney cancer. The CDR3 runs from the conserved cysteine through the conserved F or W. A D gene is named only where the DNA matches it firmly. Size is stated for part of the rows, as once, few or many counts, or as a class when the clone is expanded.

>-|TRBJ1-2|-|TRBV5-5
TGTGCCAGCAGCTTCGGTTCCGCCAACTATGGCTACACCTTC
CASSFGSANYGYTF
>-|TRBJ2-7|-|TRBV7-2
TGTGCCAGCAGCCACCCCACGGACACCTTGAGCTCCTACGAGCAGTACTTC
CASSHPTDTLSSYEQYF
>TRBD1|TRBJ1-2|-|TRBV18
TGTGCCAGCTCACCATGGGACAGGGTCACCCCTGGCTACACCTTC
CASSPWDRVTPGYTF
>-|TRBJ1-5|-|TRBV12-5
TGTGCTAGTGGTGCAGATAGCAATCAGCCCCGGCATTTT
CASGADSNQPRHF
>-|TRBJ1-3|once|TRBV29-1
TGCAGCATCCTTCTGGGGGACTCTGGAAACACCATATATTTT
CSILLGDSGNTIYF
>-|TRBJ1-5|-|TRBV6-1
TGTGCCAGCAGTGAAGTAGGGATTAGCAATCAGCCCCAGCATTTT
CASSEVGISNQPQHF
>-|TRBJ2-7|once|TRBV2
TGTGCCAGCAGTGAAAACCCAAACAGGGAGTACGAGCAGTACTTC
CASSENPNREYEQYF
>TRBD1|TRBJ1-2|few|TRBV5-6
TGTGCCAGCAGCTTGGACAGGGGTGGCTACACCTTC
CASSLDRGGYTF
>-|TRBJ1-5|-|TRBV6-1
TGTGCCAGCAGCCCCCACGACAGACTCAATCAGCCCCAGCATTTT
CASSPHDRLNQPQHF
>TRBD2|TRBJ2-5|-|TRBV7-9
TGTGCCAGCAGCTTAAGGTTAGCGGGTCGAGAGACCCAGTACTTC
CASSLRLAGRETQYF
>-|TRBJ1-2|-|TRBV12-5
TGTGCTAGTGGTTTGTTGGAGCCGATAGGGTCGGGAGGCTACACCTTC
CASGLLEPIGSGGYTF
>TRBD2|TRBJ2-3|-|TRBV7-9
TGTGCCAGCAGCTCGGGACTAGCGGGGGGAGGGGATACGCAGTATTTT
CASSSGLAGGGDTQYF
>TRBD1|TRBJ1-2|-|TRBV5-4
TGTGCCAGCAGCTTCGAGGGACAGGGGATGACGGGAGGCTACACCTTC
CASSFEGQGMTGGYTF
>-|TRBJ1-2|-|TRBV5-1
TGCGCCAGCAGCCCCTTGGGGGGGCGGGGTGGCTACACCTTC
CASSPLGGRGGYTF
>-|TRBJ1-3|-|TRBV25-1
TGTGCCAGCAGTGAAGCTTACCCGGGCCAGTTCTCTGGAAACACCATATATTTT
CASSEAYPGQFSGNTIYF
>-|TRBJ2-5|-|TRBV6-1
TGTGCCAGCGGGGGGGCCCTGGGAGAGACCCAGTACTTC
CASGGALGETQYF
>TRBD2|TRBJ2-3|-|TRBV10-3
TGTGCCGTCCGAACTAGCGGGGGCACAGATACGCAGTATTTT
CAVRTSGGTDTQYF
>TRBD1|TRBJ1-6|-|TRBV2
TGTGCCAGCTTGGGACAGGGTCGTTCACCCCTCCACTTT
CASLGQGRSPLHF
>-|TRBJ2-3|-|TRBV12-5
TGTGCTAGTGGCCGGACAGTTTCCTCGGATACGCAGTATTTT
CASGRTVSSDTQYF
>-|TRBJ1-5|-|TRBV6-5
TGTGCCAGCAGTTACAGCCCTACCGGCAATCAGCCCCAGCATTTT
CASSYSPTGNQPQHF
>-|TRBJ1-1|-|TRBV7-9
TGTGCCAGCAGCCCTATGGGGACCGCTGAAGCTTTCTTT
CASSPMGTAEAFF
>-|TRBJ1-5|-|TRBV19
TGTGCCAGTAGTCCATGGGAGGGGGAGCAGCCCCAGCATTTT
CASSPWEGEQPQHF
>-|TRBJ1-4|-|TRBV9
TGTGCCAGCAGCCTCTCTCCTGCGCACGCCGAAAAACTGTTTTTT
CASSLSPAHAEKLFF
>TRBD2|TRBJ2-3|-|TRBV7-8
TGTGCCAGCAGCTTAGCTAGCGGGGGCACAGATACGCAGTATTTT
CASSLASGGTDTQYF
>-|TRBJ1-2|-|TRBV14
TGTGCCAGCAGCCCCCGGGACGGAGCTAACTATGGCTACACCTTC
CASSPRDGANYGYTF
>-|TRBJ1-2|once|TRBV5-6
TGTGCCAGCAGCCGTCGACCCGACGTGTGGGGCTACACCTTC
CASSRRPDVWGYTF
>TRBD2|TRBJ2-2|-|TRBV7-7
TGTGCCAGCAGTCCCACGACTAGCGGGGGAAACACCGGGGAGCTGTTTTTT
CASSPTTSGGNTGELFF
>TRBD1|TRBJ2-5|-|TRBV5-1
TGCGCCAGCAGCTTGGCCCCAGGGGGCACAGAGACCCAGTACTTC
CASSLAPGGTETQYF
>TRBD2|TRBJ2-1|once|TRBV27
TGTGCCAGCAGGCGAACGACTAGCGGGGGGTCGGAGTTCTTC
CASRRTTSGGSEFF
>-|TRBJ1-2|-|TRBV6-5
TGTGCCAGCAGTTACTCGATAGTCCCCTTTTGGTATGGCTACACCTTC
CASSYSIVPFWYGYTF
>-|TRBJ1-4|-|TRBV29-1
TGCAGCGTCAAATCCCGCGTGGGAACATATGAAAAACTGTTTTTT
CSVKSRVGTYEKLFF
>TRBD2|TRBJ2-1|-|TRBV11-2
TGTGCCAGCATCCCCGGGATAGCGGGGGGGTTAGGTAGTGAGCAGTTCTTC
CASIPGIAGGLGSEQFF
>TRBD2|TRBJ2-7|once|TRBV6-6
TGTGCCAGCAGTTCTCTGGGACTAACGGAGCAGTACTTC
CASSSLGLTEQYF
>-|TRBJ1-1|-|TRBV7-2
TGTGCCAGCAGCTTAGATTTGGGTACTGAAGCTTTCTTT
CASSLDLGTEAFF
>-|TRBJ1-3|once|TRBV7-9
TGTGCCAGCAGTCGCCCGGAGTCTGGAAACACCATATATTTT
CASSRPESGNTIYF
>TRBD1|TRBJ1-5|-|TRBV19
TGTGCCAGTACCGACAGGGGATCCCAGCCCCAGCATTTT
CASTDRGSQPQHF
>TRBD1|TRBJ1-1|-|TRBV19
TGTGCCAGTAGTGTTCCGGGACAGGGGGCTCACACTGAAGCTTTCTTT
CASSVPGQGAHTEAFF
>TRBD1|TRBJ2-5|-|TRBV7-3
TGTGCCAGCAGCTTAATTGGGCAGGGGGAAGAGACCCAGTACTTC
CASSLIGQGEETQYF
>TRBD1|TRBJ2-5|once|TRBV11-3
TGTGCCAGCAGCTTTACAGGGGAGGAGACCCAGTACTTC
CASSFTGEETQYF
>TRBD2|TRBJ2-3|once|TRBV5-6
TGTGCCAGCAGTGATTTAGCGGGGGGAACAGATACGCAGTATTTT
CASSDLAGGTDTQYF
>-|TRBJ1-1|-|TRBV4-1
TGCGCCAGCCGAGGTCCCCTCATGAACACTGAAGCTTTCTTT
CASRGPLMNTEAFF
>-|TRBJ2-7|-|TRBV6-6
TGTGCCAGCAGTTCCACAGGGTCCTACGAGCAGTACTTC
CASSSTGSYEQYF
>-|TRBJ2-2|-|TRBV2
TGTGCCAGCAGGGAGGGGGCCGGGGAGCTGTTTTTT
CASREGAGELFF
>-|TRBJ2-7|-|TRBV7-3
TGTGCCAGCAGCTTTCGCAGGGACTCCTACGAGCAGTACTTC
CASSFRRDSYEQYF
>-|TRBJ1-2|-|TRBV9
TGTGCCAGCAGCGGTACAGGGTGGTATGGCTACACCTTC
CASSGTGWYGYTF
>-|TRBJ2-2|-|TRBV5-1
TGCGCCAGCAGCAAGGGCAACACCGGGGAGCTGTTTTTT
CASSKGNTGELFF
>-|TRBJ2-1|-|TRBV29-1
TGCAGCGTTCAAGTTAGCTCCTACAATGAGCAGTTCTTC
CSVQVSSYNEQFF
>TRBD1|TRBJ2-7|-|TRBV18
TGTGCCAGCTCACTTTTCTCGGGACAGGGGGACTACGAGCAGTACTTC
CASSLFSGQGDYEQYF